Listed below are T cell receptor beta chains from one sample, sequenced in a study of early T cells in non-severe SARS-CoV-2 infection. TCRdb re-derived calls from the 5' RACE reads in MiXCR, one entry per CDR3 protein. The sample lists around 70,000 distinct CDR3 sequences; 9% to 10% were seen once. Sequencing used whole blood, obtained at baseline. The receptors here all came from an adult who was a healthcare worker with PCR-confirmed SARS-CoV-2 infection or an uninfected control (not recorded which). CDR3s include the opening cysteine and the closing phenylalanine or tryptophan. D genes are given only for firm matches. Size values are once, few and many counts, or a class for expanded clones, and some rows have none.

size	D	V	J	DNA	CDR3
many	-	TRBV28	TRBJ2-3	TGTGCCAGCAGTGTACGGGCAGGGATCGGGGCAGATACGCAGTATTTT	CASSVRAGIGADTQYF
few	-	TRBV20-1	TRBJ2-1	TGCAGTGCTCCCATGACTGCTTTGTACAATGAGCAGTTCTTC	CSAPMTALYNEQFF
few	TRBD1	TRBV28	TRBJ2-5	TGTGCCAGCAGCCGGACAGGGAGGTACCAAGAGACCCAGTACTTC	CASSRTGRYQETQYF
many	-	TRBV6-2/TRBV6-3	TRBJ2-7	TGTGCCAGCAGTTACTCCCTAAACTACGAGCAGTACTTC	CASSYSLNYEQYF
many	-	TRBV28	TRBJ2-6	TGTGCCAGCACAGGGTCCCAATTCTCTGGGGCCAACGTCCTGACTTTC	CASTGSQFSGANVLTF
-	-	TRBV6-1	TRBJ2-7	TGTGCCAGCAGTCCCAGGAGCTCCTACGAGCAGTACTTC	CASSPRSSYEQYF
few	-	TRBV4-2	TRBJ1-5	TGTGCCAGCACCTCCAAGTTCTGGTCCCGTCTGTATAGCAATCAGCCCCAGCATTTT	CASTSKFWSRLYSNQPQHF
medium-sized	TRBD2	TRBV7-9	TRBJ2-1	TGTGCCAGCAGCCCTCCTAGCGGAGCGGACAATGAGCAGTTCTTC	CASSPPSGADNEQFF
many	-	TRBV20-1	TRBJ2-7	TGCAGTGCTGTCCTCTACGAGCAGTACTTC	CSAVLYEQYF
-	-	TRBV7-3	TRBJ1-1	TGTGCCAGCAGCATGGGGCGTAGCACTGAAGCTTTCTTT	CASSMGRSTEAFF
many	-	TRBV7-2	TRBJ1-2	TGTGCCAGCAGCTTAACAGGACCCGCTGGCTACACCTTC	CASSLTGPAGYTF
many	-	TRBV6-1	TRBJ2-5	TGTGCCAGCAGTGAATTTGTAACAGGGTCAGAGACCCAGTACTTC	CASSEFVTGSETQYF
many	-	TRBV9	TRBJ1-1	TGTGCCAGCAGCCCCCAAAGTGGGGATATGAGGGCTGAAGCTTTCTTT	CASSPQSGDMRAEAFF
few	TRBD2	TRBV27	TRBJ2-1	TGTGCCAGCAGTTTATCCTCCCGGACTAGCGGGCTCAATGAGCAGTTCTTC	CASSLSSRTSGLNEQFF
few	TRBD2	TRBV18	TRBJ2-3	TGTGCCAGCTCTCGTGGGACTAGCGGCACAGATACGCAGTATTTT	CASSRGTSGTDTQYF
many	-	TRBV19	TRBJ2-6	TGTGCCAGTAGTATGGCGACAGTCTCTGGGGCCAACGTCCTGACTTTC	CASSMATVSGANVLTF
-	-	TRBV5-5	TRBJ2-5	TGTGCCAGCAGCTTGCCAGGGAGAGAGACCCAGTACTTC	CASSLPGRETQYF
many	-	TRBV6-2/TRBV6-3	TRBJ2-3	TGTGCCAGCAGTTACCAAGCAAAGGACCGTAAAAGAGGCACAGATACGCAGTATTTT	CASSYQAKDRKRGTDTQYF
-	-	TRBV24-1	TRBJ2-2	TGTGCCACCAGTGACCCGGGACATTTCAACACCGGGGAGCTGTTTTTT	CATSDPGHFNTGELFF
many	-	TRBV25-1	TRBJ2-7	TGTGCCAGCAGCGCCCCGGGCCGCCTTTACGAGCAGTACTTC	CASSAPGRLYEQYF
many	TRBD2	TRBV7-2	TRBJ2-1	TGTGCCAGCAGCCAAACTAGCGTATCCTACAATGAGCAGTTCTTC	CASSQTSVSYNEQFF
few	-	TRBV5-1	TRBJ2-5	TGCGCCAGCAGCTTGGAACCCCAAGAGACCCAGTACTTC	CASSLEPQETQYF
few	TRBD2	TRBV12-3/TRBV12-4	TRBJ2-7	TGTGCCAGCAGTAACACCGGGACTAGCGGGAGGGGCGAGCAGTACTTC	CASSNTGTSGRGEQYF
few	-	TRBV20-1	TRBJ1-6	TGCAGTGCTTCAGGGTCCTATAATTCACCCCTCCACTTT	CSASGSYNSPLHF
-	-	TRBV29-1	TRBJ2-5	TGCAGCACACTAGAGATAGAGACCCAGTACTTC	CSTLEIETQYF
many	-	TRBV27	TRBJ2-5	TGTGCCAGCGGCGAAGAGACCCAGTACTTC	CASGEETQYF
few	-	TRBV27	TRBJ1-4	TGTGCCAGCAGAACCGGGACCGCGCGTGAAAAACTGTTTTTT	CASRTGTAREKLFF
-	-	TRBV10-3	TRBJ2-3	TGTGCCACGGCCCTCGAGGGGGATACGCAGTATTTT	CATALEGDTQYF
-	-	TRBV7-9	TRBJ2-3	TGTGCCAGCAGCCTTACGACTGGATTGTCTAGCACAGATACGCAGTATTTT	CASSLTTGLSSTDTQYF
many	TRBD1	TRBV28	TRBJ2-3	TGTGCCAGCAGTTCCGGACAGGCGCCGCAGTATTTT	CASSSGQAPQYF
-	TRBD2	TRBV5-1	TRBJ2-2	TGCGCCAGCAGCTTGGTGACTAGCGGGACCGGGGAGCTGTTTTTT	CASSLVTSGTGELFF
many	-	TRBV5-1	TRBJ2-7	TGCGCCAGCAGCTTGAATCAGGACTCCTACGAGCAGTACTTC	CASSLNQDSYEQYF
-	-	TRBV4-2	TRBJ2-2	TGTGCCAGCAGCCAAGATCCCTCAAGGGGCGGGGAGCTGTTTTTT	CASSQDPSRGGELFF
few	TRBD2	TRBV29-1	TRBJ2-1	TGCAGCGCGTACACACCGGGACTAGCAGCTTATAATGAGCAGTTCTTC	CSAYTPGLAAYNEQFF